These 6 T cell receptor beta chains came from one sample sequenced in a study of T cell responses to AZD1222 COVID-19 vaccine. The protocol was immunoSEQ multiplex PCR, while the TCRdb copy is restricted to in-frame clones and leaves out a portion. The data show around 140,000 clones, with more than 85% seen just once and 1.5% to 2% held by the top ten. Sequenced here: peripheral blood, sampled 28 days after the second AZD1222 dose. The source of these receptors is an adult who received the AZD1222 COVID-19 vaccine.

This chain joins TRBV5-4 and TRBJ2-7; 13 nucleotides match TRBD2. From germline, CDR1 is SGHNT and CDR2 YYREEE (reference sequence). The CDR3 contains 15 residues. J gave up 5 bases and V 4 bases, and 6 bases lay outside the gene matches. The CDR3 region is CASSPGLAGAHEQYV. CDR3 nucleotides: TGTGCCAGCAGCCCCGGACTAGCGGGAGCTCACGAGCAGTACGTC.

The CDR3 reads CASSESPPGIGGYTF. The CDR3 DNA follows: TGTGCCAGCAGTGAATCTCCCCCCGGGATTGGTGGCTACACCTTC. The chain recombines TRBV25-1 with TRBJ1-2; unclear D gene. From germline, CDR1 is MGHDK and CDR2 SYGVNS. The V and J ends lost 1 base and 7 bases respectively, with 16 bases between them. CDR3 size: 15 residues.

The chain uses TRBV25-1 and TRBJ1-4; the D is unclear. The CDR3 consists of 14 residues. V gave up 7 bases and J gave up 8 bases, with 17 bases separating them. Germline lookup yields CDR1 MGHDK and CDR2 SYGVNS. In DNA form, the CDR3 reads TGTGCCAGCATAGCGTCCCCCTCGGGAGAAAAACTGTTTTTT. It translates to CASIASPSGEKLFF. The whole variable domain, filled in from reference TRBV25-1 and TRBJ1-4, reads EADIYQTPRYLVIGTGKKITLECSQTMGHDKMYWYQQDPGMELHLIHYSYGVNSTEKGDLSSESTVSRIRTEHFPLTLESARPSHTSQYLCASIASPSGEKLFFGSGTQLSVL.

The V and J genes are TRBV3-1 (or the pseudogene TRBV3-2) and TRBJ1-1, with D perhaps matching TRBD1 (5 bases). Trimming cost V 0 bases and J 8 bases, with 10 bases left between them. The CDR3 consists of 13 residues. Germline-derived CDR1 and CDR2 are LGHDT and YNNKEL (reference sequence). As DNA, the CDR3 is TGTGCCAGCAGCCAAGAGGGGGGGGTCGAAGCTTTCTTT. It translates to CASSQEGGVEAFF.

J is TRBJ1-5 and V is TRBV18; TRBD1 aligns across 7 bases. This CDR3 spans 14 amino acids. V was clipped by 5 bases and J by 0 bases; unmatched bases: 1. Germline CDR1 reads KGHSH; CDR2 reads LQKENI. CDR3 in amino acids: CASSNRGSNQPQHF. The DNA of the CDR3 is TGTGCCAGCTCAAACAGGGGTAGCAATCAGCCCCAGCATTTT.

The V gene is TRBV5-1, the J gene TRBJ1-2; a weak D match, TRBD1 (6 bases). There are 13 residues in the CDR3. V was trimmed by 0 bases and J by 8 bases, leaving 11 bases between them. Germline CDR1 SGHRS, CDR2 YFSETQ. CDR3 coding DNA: TGCGCCAGCAGCTTGGACAGGGTTGGCGGCTACACCTTC. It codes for CASSLDRVGGYTF.